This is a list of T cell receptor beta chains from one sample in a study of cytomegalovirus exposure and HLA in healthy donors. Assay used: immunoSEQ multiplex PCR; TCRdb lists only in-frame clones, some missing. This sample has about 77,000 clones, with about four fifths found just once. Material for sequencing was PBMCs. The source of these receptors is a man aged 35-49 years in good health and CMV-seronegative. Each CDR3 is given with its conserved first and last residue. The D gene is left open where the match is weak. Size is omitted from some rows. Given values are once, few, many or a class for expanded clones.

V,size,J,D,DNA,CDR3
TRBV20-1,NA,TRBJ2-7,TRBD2,TGCAGTGCTGGACTAGCGGGGGGGCATTACTTC,CSAGLAGGHYF
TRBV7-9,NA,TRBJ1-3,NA,TGTGCCAGCAGCCCACAGGGTGGGCCAAACACCATATATTTT,CASSPQGGPNTIYF
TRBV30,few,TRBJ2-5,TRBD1,TGTGCCTGGAGTAGGGGGACAGGGGAAGAGACCCAGTACTTC,CAWSRGTGEETQYF
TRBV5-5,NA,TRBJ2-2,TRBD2,TGTGCCAGCAGCACCGGGACTACCTTTACCGGGGAGCTGTTTTTT,CASSTGTTFTGELFF
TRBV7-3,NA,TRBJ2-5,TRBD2,TGTGCCAGCAGTCGCGGGGGGGGTCAAGAGACCCAGTACTTC,CASSRGGGQETQYF
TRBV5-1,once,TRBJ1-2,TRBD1,TGCGCCAGCAGCCCGGGACAGGGTCCCTATGGCTACACCTTC,CASSPGQGPYGYTF
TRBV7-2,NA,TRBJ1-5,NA,TGTGCCAGCAGCTTTGAAAGAGATGGGCCCCAGCATTTT,CASSFERDGPQHF
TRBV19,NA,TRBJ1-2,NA,TGTGCCAGTAGTATGAGCATAATAAGAGGCTACACCTTC,CASSMSIIRGYTF
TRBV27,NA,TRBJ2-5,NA,TGTGCCAGCAGTCCGCCGAGGGGGGGCGACCAAGAGACCCAGTACTTC,CASSPPRGGDQETQYF
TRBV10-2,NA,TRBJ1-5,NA,TGCGCCAGCAGTGAGGGCCAGTCTCTTTATAGCAATCAGCCCCAGCATTTT,CASSEGQSLYSNQPQHF
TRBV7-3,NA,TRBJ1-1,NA,TGTGCCAGCAGCGCCGGGGGTTCTGCTCGAAACACTGAAGCTTTCTTT,CASSAGGSARNTEAFF
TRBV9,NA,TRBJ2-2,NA,TGTGCCAGCAGCGTAGGTTACCAGGGCGAAGCCGGGGAGCTGTTTTTT,CASSVGYQGEAGELFF
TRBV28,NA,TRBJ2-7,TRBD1,TGTGCCAGCAGCTGGGGACAGGGCCCTTGCGAGCAGTACTTC,CASSWGQGPCEQYF
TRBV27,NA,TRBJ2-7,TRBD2,TGTGCCAGTGCGGGAGGGATATCCTACGAGCAGTACTTC,CASAGGISYEQYF
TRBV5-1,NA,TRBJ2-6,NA,TGCGCCAGCAGTTTACAGGGATCTGGGGCCAACGTCCTGACTTTC,CASSLQGSGANVLTF
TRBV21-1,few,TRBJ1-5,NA,TGTGCCAGCAGCTCTTGGACAGCGAGCAATCAGCCCCAGCATTTT,CASSSWTASNQPQHF
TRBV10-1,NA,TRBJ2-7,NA,TGCGCCAGCAGTGAGTCCCCGGCCAGGACCTACGAGCAGTACTTC,CASSESPARTYEQYF
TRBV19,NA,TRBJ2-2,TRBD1,TGTGCCAGTAGTGATCCCCGAGGGACAGCAAACACCGGGGAGCTGTTTTTT,CASSDPRGTANTGELFF
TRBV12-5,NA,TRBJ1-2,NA,TGTGCTAGTGGTTTGGGGGACAATCGCGGCTACACCTTC,CASGLGDNRGYTF
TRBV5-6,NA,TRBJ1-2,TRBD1,TGTGCCAGCAGCCGGGACAGGAGTGGAGCTGGCTACACCTTC,CASSRDRSGAGYTF